These T cell receptor beta chains were read from a single sample in a study of T cells in Graves' hyperthyroidism and ophthalmopathy. One entry per CDR3 protein results from TCRdb running MiXCR on the multiplex PCR reads. Of a few hundred thousand distinct CDR3 sequences in the sample, about 16% were seen once. The specimen sequenced was blood. These receptors came from a woman aged 30 to 39 with Graves' ophthalmopathy. CDR3s include the opening cysteine and the closing phenylalanine or tryptophan. The D gene is left open where the match is weak. The size field is filled for only some rows; it gives once, few, many or a size class.

TRBJ2-7 | many | TRBV6-1 | . | TGTGCCAGCAGTACGGACAGCGGGACTACCGAGCAGTACTTC | CASSTDSGTTEQYF
TRBJ1-1 | many | TRBV19 | TRBD1 | TGTGCCAGTAGTATCCCGGACAGGACCGCTGAAGCTTTCTTT | CASSIPDRTAEAFF
TRBJ2-5 | many | TRBV4-1 | . | TGCGCCAGCAGCCAACCTAGCGTGCGGGAGACCCAGTACTTC | CASSQPSVRETQYF
TRBJ2-2 | . | TRBV7-2 | . | TGTGCCAGCAGCTTGGATTATAGCGGGGAGCTGTTTTTT | CASSLDYSGELFF
TRBJ1-1 | many | TRBV6-2/TRBV6-3 | TRBD1 | TGTGCCAGCAGTCAGACAGGGGTGAGCACTGAAGCTTTCTTT | CASSQTGVSTEAFF
TRBJ1-5 | many | TRBV28 | . | TGTGCCAGCAGTTTTGGCACGACAGGTGTTAGCAATCAGCCCCAGCATTTT | CASSFGTTGVSNQPQHF
TRBJ1-5 | many | TRBV11-2 | . | TGTGCCAGCAGCTTAGAAAGGAATCAGCCCCAGCATTTT | CASSLERNQPQHF
TRBJ2-7 | many | TRBV7-2 | . | TGTGCCAGCAGCTTTACCCCGGCACACGAGCAGTACTTC | CASSFTPAHEQYF
TRBJ2-7 | many | TRBV2 | TRBD2 | TGTGCCAGCAGGGCGGGAGAGCTTCGGGGGGAGCAGTACTTC | CASRAGELRGEQYF
TRBJ2-6 | . | TRBV30 | TRBD2 | TGTGCCTGGAGGTGGGGGGGGAGCTCTGGGGCCAACGTCCTGACTTTC | CAWRWGGSSGANVLTF
TRBJ1-2 | . | TRBV6-2/TRBV6-3 | . | TGTGCCAGCAGTTACTCGAATGGGGTCAATGGCTACACCTTC | CASSYSNGVNGYTF
TRBJ2-1 | many | TRBV30 | TRBD2 | TGTGCCTGGAGTCCGGGCGGGAGGGCCCATGAGCAGTTCTTC | CAWSPGGRAHEQFF
TRBJ2-1 | few | TRBV20-1 | . | TGCAGTGCTAGTGATTACGAGGTTTTGTATGAGCAGTTCTTC | CSASDYEVLYEQFF
TRBJ2-1 | many | TRBV18 | TRBD2 | TGTGCCAGCTCACCCCCGACTAGCGGCTACAATGAGCAGTTCTTC | CASSPPTSGYNEQFF
TRBJ2-5 | many | TRBV27 | . | TGTGCCAGCAGTTTTAAAGGGCCGGAGACCCAGTACTTC | CASSFKGPETQYF
TRBJ2-3 | many | TRBV7-9 | . | TGTGCCAGCAGCCCCCGGATCGGACCCACAGATACGCAGTATTTT | CASSPRIGPTDTQYF
TRBJ2-7 | . | TRBV6-6 | . | TGTGCCAGCAGTTACTATCAGGGATCCTACGAGCAGTACTTC | CASSYYQGSYEQYF
TRBJ1-1 | few | TRBV25-1 | TRBD1 | TGTGCCAGCAGTGAGGACAGGGCGGATAAGAAACCTTTCTTT | CASSEDRADKKPFF
TRBJ1-1 | many | TRBV5-1 | TRBD1 | TGCGCCAGCAGACGTGCGGGACAGCAGAACACTGAAGCTTTCTTT | CASRRAGQQNTEAFF
TRBJ2-7 | . | TRBV14 | . | TGTGCCAGCAGCCAAGGTCCAGGATCCTACGAGCAGTACTTC | CASSQGPGSYEQYF